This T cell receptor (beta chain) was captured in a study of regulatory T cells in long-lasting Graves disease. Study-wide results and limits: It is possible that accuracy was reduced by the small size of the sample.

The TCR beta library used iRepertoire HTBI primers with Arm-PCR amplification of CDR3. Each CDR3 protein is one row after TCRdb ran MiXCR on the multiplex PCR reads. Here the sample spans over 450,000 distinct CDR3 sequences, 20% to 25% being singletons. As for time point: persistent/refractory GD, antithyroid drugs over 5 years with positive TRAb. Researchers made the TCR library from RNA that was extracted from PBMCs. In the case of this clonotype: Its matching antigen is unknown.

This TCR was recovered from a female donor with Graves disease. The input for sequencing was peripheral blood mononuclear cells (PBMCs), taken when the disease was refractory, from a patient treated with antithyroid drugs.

The CDR3 DNA is TGTGCCATCAGGCCGGGACAGGGGGCCGGTAATGAAAAACTGTTTTTT. This gives the protein CAIRPGQGAGNEKLFF. V and J are TRBV10-3 and TRBJ1-4, with 12 nucleotides matching TRBD1. The V gene's germline CDR1 is ENHRY and CDR2 SYGVKD. CDR3 length: 16 residues. J gave up 4 bases and V 6 bases, and 6 bases lay outside the gene matches.